This is a list of T cell receptor beta chains from one sample in a study of blood T cell repertoires in COVID-19. Profiled with immunoSEQ multiplex PCR; TCRdb holds only in-frame clones, not every one. This sample has some 200,000 clones, with around 84% found just once. Sequencing used peripheral blood. The source is a man aged 35 to 55 with active or convalescent COVID-19. Both conserved end residues are part of each CDR3. Each record gives: J gene, V gene, clone size, D gene, CDR3 DNA, CDR3 protein. The D gene is left open where the match is weak. Expanded clones get a size class; other rows say once, few or many, or leave the size out.

TRBJ1-4	TRBV25-1	-	-	TGTGCCAGCAGTCAGCCTCGGGGAACAACTAATGAAAAACTGTTTTTT	CASSQPRGTTNEKLFF
TRBJ1-2	TRBV5-1	-	-	TGCGCCAGCAGCTTGAGTTCGGGTAACTATGGCTACACCTTC	CASSLSSGNYGYTF
TRBJ2-1	TRBV7-9	-	TRBD2	TGTGCCAGCAGCTCAATAGTAGCGGGGGGCTCCTACAATGAGCAGTTCTTC	CASSSIVAGGSYNEQFF
TRBJ2-3	TRBV29-1	-	-	TGCAGCGTTGCGACAGATACGCAGTATTTT	CSVATDTQYF
TRBJ1-5	TRBV4-1	few	TRBD1	TGCGCCAGCAGCCAAGCCCTGACAGGGGGGAGACAGCCCCAGCATTTT	CASSQALTGGRQPQHF
TRBJ2-5	TRBV14	-	-	TGTGCCAGCAGCCAAGGAGCTGCTGGGACCCAGTACTTC	CASSQGAAGTQYF
TRBJ2-1	TRBV4-3	-	-	TGCGCCAGCAGCCAAGGAGCGGCCTCCTACAATGAGCAGTTCTTC	CASSQGAASYNEQFF
TRBJ2-1	TRBV25-1	-	-	TGTGCCAGCAGTGGGTCTCCGGGGTCATACAATGAGCAGTTCTTC	CASSGSPGSYNEQFF
TRBJ1-1	TRBV3-1/TRBV3-2	-	TRBD1	TGTGCCAGCAGCCGTACAGGGGGAGGAACTGAAGCTTTCTTT	CASSRTGGGTEAFF
TRBJ1-1	TRBV30	-	TRBD1	TGTGCCTGGAGTAGGGACAGCCGGATGAACACTGAAGCTTTCTTT	CAWSRDSRMNTEAFF
TRBJ2-7	TRBV19	-	TRBD1	TGTGCCAGTAGTCATGCAGGGGGCTTGTACGAGCAGTACTTC	CASSHAGGLYEQYF
TRBJ2-5	TRBV11-3	-	-	TGTGCCAGCAGCTTGGGGAGCCAAGAGACCCAGTACTTC	CASSLGSQETQYF
TRBJ2-3	TRBV11-2	-	TRBD2	TGTGCCAGCAGCTCGGGCGGGGGTCGCACAGATACGCAGTATTTT	CASSSGGGRTDTQYF
TRBJ2-1	TRBV28	-	-	TGTGCCAGCATCACTCCAGGGGCTGGTGAGCAGTTCTTC	CASITPGAGEQFF
TRBJ1-5	TRBV9	-	-	TGTGCCAGCAGCGTAGACGGGAGCAATCAGCCCCAGCATTTT	CASSVDGSNQPQHF
TRBJ2-7	TRBV10-3	-	-	TGTGCCATCAGTGAAAGGGGGAACGAGCAGTACTTC	CAISERGNEQYF
TRBJ1-5	TRBV28	-	-	TGTGCCAGCAGTTTATCCAGGGTAGGTAATCAGCCCCAGCATTTT	CASSLSRVGNQPQHF
TRBJ1-1	TRBV2	-	TRBD1	TGTGCCAGCAGTGATGGGCGACAGGGATCCACTGAAGCTTTCTTT	CASSDGRQGSTEAFF
TRBJ1-5	TRBV28	many	-	TGTGCCAGCAGTTTAGGGCAGGTGTTGAATCAGCCCCAGCATTTT	CASSLGQVLNQPQHF
TRBJ2-7	TRBV18	-	TRBD1	TGTGCCAGCTCACGATCCGGGACAGGGGTCGAGCAGTACTTC	CASSRSGTGVEQYF
TRBJ1-3	TRBV13	-	TRBD1	TGTGCCAGCAGCTTGAGGGGGCCGAATGGAAACACCATATATTTT	CASSLRGPNGNTIYF
TRBJ1-2	TRBV11-1	-	-	TGTGCCAGCAGCCCCCATACGCAGGGCGGCTATGGCTACACCTTC	CASSPHTQGGYGYTF
TRBJ1-4	TRBV20-1	-	-	TGCAGTGCTAGTCTCGGACAGAATAATGAAAAACTGTTTTTT	CSASLGQNNEKLFF
TRBJ2-2	TRBV5-1	-	-	TGCGCCAGCAGCTTTCGAGGGACGAACACCGGGGAGCTGTTTTTT	CASSFRGTNTGELFF
TRBJ2-1	TRBV11-1	once	TRBD1	TGTGCCAGCAGCCAAAATCCGACAGGGCTGAGTGAGCAGTTCTTC	CASSQNPTGLSEQFF
TRBJ1-1	TRBV7-6	once	-	TGTGCCAGCAGCAGCGGACGAAGTCTCGGCACTGAAGCTTTCTTT	CASSSGRSLGTEAFF
TRBJ2-7	TRBV27	-	TRBD1	TGTGCCAGCAGTTTCGGACAGGGGGAGAGCTCCTACGAGCAGTACTTC	CASSFGQGESSYEQYF
TRBJ1-1	TRBV9	-	-	TGTGCCAGCAGCCCCCGAGGAGGGAATTTGAACACTGAAGCTTTCTTT	CASSPRGGNLNTEAFF
TRBJ1-2	TRBV7-9	-	TRBD1	TGTGCCAGCAGTTCGACAGGGGGCGCGGGTGGCTACACCTTC	CASSSTGGAGGYTF
TRBJ2-3	TRBV7-9	-	-	TGTGCCAGCAGCTTAGTGGGCCCCGGCTTAGGACAGCGCACAGATACGCAGTATTTT	CASSLVGPGLGQRTDTQYF
TRBJ2-5	TRBV4-1	-	-	TGCGCCAGCAGCCATCAGGGCTCCGAGACCCAGTACTTC	CASSHQGSETQYF
TRBJ2-3	TRBV3-1/TRBV3-2	-	TRBD2	TGTGCCAGCAGTCAACTTAGCGGGGGGGCTGGTTATACGCAGTATTTT	CASSQLSGGAGYTQYF
TRBJ2-7	TRBV4-1	-	-	TGCGCCAGCAGCCAAGCTGAGAGCTCCTACGAGCAGTACTTC	CASSQAESSYEQYF
TRBJ2-1	TRBV7-2	-	-	TGTGCCAGCAGCTTAATGAGACAGAACAATGAGCAGTTCTTC	CASSLMRQNNEQFF
TRBJ1-2	TRBV2	-	-	TGTGCCAGCAGGATGGAGGATGGCTACACCTTC	CASRMEDGYTF
TRBJ1-4	TRBV9	-	-	TGTGCCAGCAGCGTAGGGGGACATGGTGAAAAACTGTTTTTT	CASSVGGHGEKLFF
TRBJ2-7	TRBV7-8	-	TRBD1	TGTGCCAGCAGCTGGGGACAGAGCTCCTACGAGCAGTACTTC	CASSWGQSSYEQYF
TRBJ1-1	TRBV7-6	-	TRBD1	TGTGCCAGCAGAAGACAGGGCAACACTGAAGCTTTCTTT	CASRRQGNTEAFF
TRBJ1-3	TRBV4-3	-	-	TGCGCCAGCAGCCAAGATCGGGGGGACGGAAACACCATATATTTT	CASSQDRGDGNTIYF
TRBJ1-4	TRBV2	once	-	TGTGCCAGCAGTGAGCAGGTCATAGATGAAAAACTGTTTTTT	CASSEQVIDEKLFF
TRBJ2-5	TRBV27	-	-	TGTGCCAGCAGCCTCCTCCGAGGAAGAGAGACCCAGTACTTC	CASSLLRGRETQYF
TRBJ2-3	TRBV25-1	-	TRBD2	TGTGCCAGCAGCCCACAGCTAGCGGGGGGACCTGATACGCAGTATTTT	CASSPQLAGGPDTQYF
TRBJ1-2	TRBV6-1	-	TRBD1	TGTGCCAGCAGTGAAGGACCCGGGACAGGACCCTATGGCTACACCTTC	CASSEGPGTGPYGYTF
TRBJ2-1	TRBV7-3	-	TRBD2	TGTGCCAGCAGCGTACTAGCGGGGACCTACAATGAGCAGTTCTTC	CASSVLAGTYNEQFF
TRBJ2-1	TRBV19	-	-	TGTGCCAGTAGTAAGGGCCCCGACAGTATATATGAGCAGTTCTTC	CASSKGPDSIYEQFF
TRBJ2-3	TRBV3-1/TRBV3-2	-	TRBD1	TGTGCCAGCAGCCAAGTGTGGGGGTTTCGGACAGGGGACACAGATACGCAGTATTTT	CASSQVWGFRTGDTDTQYF
TRBJ1-4	TRBV3-1/TRBV3-2	-	TRBD1	TGTGCCAGCAGCCGAGGGACAGGGGGCTTTGGAGAAAAACTGTTTTTT	CASSRGTGGFGEKLFF
TRBJ1-3	TRBV18	-	TRBD1	TGTGCCAGCTCACCCAAGACAGGGGGAGGAAACACCATATATTTT	CASSPKTGGGNTIYF
TRBJ2-3	TRBV7-3	-	TRBD2	TGTGCCAGCAGCCCCGGGAAGCGGGGGACTAGCACAGATACGCAGTATTTT	CASSPGKRGTSTDTQYF
TRBJ2-7	TRBV7-9	-	-	TGTGCCAGCAGCTTAAGGGGCAGAGTCGACGAGCAGTACTTC	CASSLRGRVDEQYF
TRBJ2-4	TRBV3-1/TRBV3-2	-	-	TGTGCCAGCAGCCAAGGGTACAGACCCATGAACTTC	CASSQGYRPMNF
TRBJ2-2	TRBV10-3	-	-	TGTGCCATCAAAGCGGGACCGGGGGCCACCGGGGAGCTGTTTTTT	CAIKAGPGATGELFF
TRBJ1-2	TRBV28	-	TRBD1	TGTGCCAGCAGTTGGGGACAGGGGGCCCACTATGGCTACACCTTC	CASSWGQGAHYGYTF